This record covers a single T cell receptor beta chain. The antigen it recognizes is unknown. No base-level quality is on record; no much larger clone is a single base apart. The source of the sample is a study of CD8 T cells in Susac syndrome (dated by TCRdb to the late 2010s). Looking at the study overall: Repertoire sequencing was used to test whether CD8+ T cell activation and differentiation in Susac syndrome was antigen driven.

RNA was extracted using the RNeasy kit, and about 0.45 to 1 ug of the RNA was reverse transcribed with random hexamers. The immunoSEQ multiplex PCR assay, which covers 54 Vbeta and 13 Jbeta segments, was used to amplify TCR beta CDR3 regions. To correct PCR amplification bias, a synthetic template baseline was used for both primer optimization and computational correction. As for the original processing: Reads were annotated to V, D and J genes per IMGT and analyzed with immunoSEQ Analyzer, keeping only productive sequences. Clonality was calculated as one minus the Shannon entropy normalized by log2 of the number of productive unique sequences. Public and private clones were assessed among the 100 most prevalent clones of each patient and control. Susac-specific clones were defined as absent from healthy and MS cohorts, 1052 published viral clones and other ImmuneACCESS disease sequences. TCRdb applied fastp at Q25 and MiXCR to the public reads, then kept only in-frame beta chains. When rows share a CDR3 protein, they turn into one entry using the most common DNA and genes. These V and J calls originate from TCRdb's pipeline instead of the authors' own analysis. Across this sample there are 170,000 or so distinct CDR3 sequences, with 90% to 95% seen only once. The top ten hold 0.09% to 0.095% of the sample.

High-throughput TCR beta sequencing profiled peripheral blood CD8+ and CD4+ T cells from healthy donors, Susac syndrome patients and multiple sclerosis patients. Multiple sclerosis controls were treatment-naive patients with stable or active relapsing-remitting disease fulfilling revised McDonald criteria. CD8+ TEMRA cells were enriched by FACS, while bulk CD8+ and CD4+ T cells were purified by magnetic negative isolation. Blood was drawn into EDTA tubes, processed within 24 hours, and PBMCs were isolated by density gradient centrifugation. PBMCs intended for TCR sequencing were cryopreserved in liquid nitrogen and thawed later in a water bath at 37 degrees C. The sorted or isolated CD4+, CD8+ and CD8+ TEMRA cells reached a purity of at least 90%. The investigation overall reported the following: The TCR sequencing and HLA analysis was acknowledged to have included a relatively small number of individuals.

The CDR3 covers 15 residues, taking in both the cysteine and the phenylalanine. Only CDR3 DNA remains: 45 bases, in frame from the first base. Trimming costs V 2 bases and J 0 bases, and their ends lie 8 bases apart. Looking up the germline V gene yields CDR1 SGHDN and CDR2 FVKESK. The sequenced sample consisted of CD4+ T cells from PBMCs. Recombination joined TRBV14 with TRBJ2-1; a tentative D match to TRBD2 spans 5 bases. This clonotype originated in a human donor with multiple sclerosis. This receptor carries the CDR3 CASSQLGSSYNEQFF. The base sequence is TGTGCCAGCAGCCAACTGGGGAGCTCCTACAATGAGCAGTTCTTC.